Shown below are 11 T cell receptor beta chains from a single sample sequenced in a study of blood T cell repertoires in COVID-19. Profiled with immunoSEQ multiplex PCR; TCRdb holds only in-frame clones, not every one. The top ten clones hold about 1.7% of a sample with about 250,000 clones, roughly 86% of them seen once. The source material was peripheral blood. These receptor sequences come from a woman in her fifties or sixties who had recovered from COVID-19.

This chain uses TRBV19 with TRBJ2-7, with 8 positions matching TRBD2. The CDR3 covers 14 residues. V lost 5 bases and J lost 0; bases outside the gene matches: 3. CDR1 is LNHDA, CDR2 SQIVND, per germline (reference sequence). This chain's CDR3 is CASSGAGDSYEQYF. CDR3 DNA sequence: TGTGCCAGTAGTGGAGCGGGGGACTCCTACGAGCAGTACTTC.

Written as DNA, the CDR3 is TGTGCCAGCTCCGCGTCTGAAAAACTGTTTTTT. Translation: CASSASEKLFF. V gene TRBV6-6 combines with J gene TRBJ1-4, with D uncertain. Per the germline V gene, CDR1 is MNHNY and CDR2 is SVGAGI (reference sequence). V was trimmed by 8 bases and J by 7 bases, leaving 8 bases between them. This CDR3 contains 11 residues.

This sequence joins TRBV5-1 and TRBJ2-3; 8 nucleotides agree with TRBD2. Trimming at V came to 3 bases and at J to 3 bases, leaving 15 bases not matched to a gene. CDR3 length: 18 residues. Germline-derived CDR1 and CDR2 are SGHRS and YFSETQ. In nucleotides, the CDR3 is TGCGCCAGCAGCTATCCCCCCCGGGGGGGGCGCGAAACAGATACGCAGTATTTT. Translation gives CASSYPPRGGRETDTQYF.

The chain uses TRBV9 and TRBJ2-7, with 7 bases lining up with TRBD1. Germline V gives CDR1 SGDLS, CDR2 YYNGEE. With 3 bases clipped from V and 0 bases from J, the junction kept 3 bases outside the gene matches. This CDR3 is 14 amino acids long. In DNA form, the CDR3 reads TGTGCCAGCAGCGCTACAGGGGTCTCCTACGAGCAGTACTTC. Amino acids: CASSATGVSYEQYF.

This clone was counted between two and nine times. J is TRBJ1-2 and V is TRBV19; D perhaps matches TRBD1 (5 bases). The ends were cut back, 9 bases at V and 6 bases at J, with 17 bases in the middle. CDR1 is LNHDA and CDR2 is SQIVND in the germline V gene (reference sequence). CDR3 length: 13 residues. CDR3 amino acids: CASAWGREDGYTF. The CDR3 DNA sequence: TGTGCCAGCGCTTGGGGCCGAGAGGATGGCTACACCTTC. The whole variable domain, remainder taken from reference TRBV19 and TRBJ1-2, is DGGITQSPKYLFRKEGQNVTLSCEQNLNHDAMYWYRQDPGQGLRLIYYSQIVNDFQKGDIAEGYSVSREKKESFPLTVTSAQKNPTAFYLCASAWGREDGYTFGSGTRLTVV.

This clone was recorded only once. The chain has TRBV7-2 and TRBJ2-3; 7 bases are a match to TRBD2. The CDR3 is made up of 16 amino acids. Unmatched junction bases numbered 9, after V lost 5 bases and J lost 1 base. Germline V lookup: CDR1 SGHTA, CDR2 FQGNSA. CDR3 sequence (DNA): TGTGCCAGCAGCCCTCGGGGGGTAGCGGGCACAGATACGCAGTATTTT. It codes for CASSPRGVAGTDTQYF.

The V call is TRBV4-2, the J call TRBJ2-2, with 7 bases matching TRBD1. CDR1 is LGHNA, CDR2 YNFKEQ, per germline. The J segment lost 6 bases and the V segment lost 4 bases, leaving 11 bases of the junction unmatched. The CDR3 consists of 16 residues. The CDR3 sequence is CASSPPIYRGPGELFF. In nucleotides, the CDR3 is TGTGCCAGCAGCCCTCCTATTTACAGGGGACCCGGGGAGCTGTTTTTT.

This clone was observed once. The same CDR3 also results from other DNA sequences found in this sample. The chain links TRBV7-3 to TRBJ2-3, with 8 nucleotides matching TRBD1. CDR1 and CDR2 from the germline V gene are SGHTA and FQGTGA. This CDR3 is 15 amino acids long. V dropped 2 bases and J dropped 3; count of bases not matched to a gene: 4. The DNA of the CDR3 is TGTGCCAGCAGCTTAGCAGGGGGCAGGACAGATACGCAGTATTTT. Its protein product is CASSLAGGRTDTQYF.

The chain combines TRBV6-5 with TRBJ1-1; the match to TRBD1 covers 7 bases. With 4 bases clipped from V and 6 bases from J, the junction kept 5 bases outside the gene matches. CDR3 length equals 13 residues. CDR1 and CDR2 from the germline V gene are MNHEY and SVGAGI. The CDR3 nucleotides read TGTGCCAGCAGTTGGAACAGGGGCCCTGAAGCTTTCTTT. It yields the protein CASSWNRGPEAFF.

CDR3 amino acids: CASSVAGGRSYTF. The CDR3 DNA sequence: TGTGCCAGCAGCGTAGCCGGGGGTCGTAGCTACACCTTC. The rearrangement uses TRBV9 and TRBJ1-2; perhaps TRBD1 as D (5 bases). The CDR3 spans 13 residues. V gave up 0 bases and J gave up 9 bases, with 12 bases separating them. CDR1 SGDLS and CDR2 YYNGEE come from the germline V gene.

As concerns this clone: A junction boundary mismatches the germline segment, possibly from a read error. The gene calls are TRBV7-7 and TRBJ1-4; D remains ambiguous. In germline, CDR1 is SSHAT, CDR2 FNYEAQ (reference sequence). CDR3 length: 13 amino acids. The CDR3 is CASSQGGNEKLFF. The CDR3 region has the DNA TGTGCTAGCAGCCAAGGAGGGAATGAAAAACTGTTTTTT. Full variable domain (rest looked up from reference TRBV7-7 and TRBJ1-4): GAGVSQSPRYKVTKRGQDVTLRCDPISSHATLYWYQQALGQGPEFLTYFNYEAQPDKSGLPSDRFSAERPEGSISTLTIQRTEQRDSAMYRCASSQGGNEKLFFGSGTQLSVL.